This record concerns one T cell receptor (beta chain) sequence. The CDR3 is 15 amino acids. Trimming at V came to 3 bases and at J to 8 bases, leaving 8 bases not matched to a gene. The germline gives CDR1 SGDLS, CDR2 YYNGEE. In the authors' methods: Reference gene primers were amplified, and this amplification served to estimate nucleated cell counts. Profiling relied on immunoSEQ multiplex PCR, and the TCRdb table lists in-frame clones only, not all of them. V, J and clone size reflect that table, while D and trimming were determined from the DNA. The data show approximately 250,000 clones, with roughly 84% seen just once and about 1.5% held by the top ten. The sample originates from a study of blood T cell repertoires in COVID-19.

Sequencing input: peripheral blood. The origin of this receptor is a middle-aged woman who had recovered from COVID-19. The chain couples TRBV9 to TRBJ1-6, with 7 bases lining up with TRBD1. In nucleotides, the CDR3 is TGTGCCAGCAGCGGACAGACAGGGAATGATTCACCCCTCCACTTT. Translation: CASSGQTGNDSPLHF.